This T cell receptor beta chain was recovered during a study of T-cell reconstitution after alpha-beta-depleted transplantation in children. The CDR3 has 18 amino acids. With 0 bases clipped from V and 6 bases from J, the junction kept 8 bases outside the gene matches. Germline V gene sequence: CDR1 ENHRY, CDR2 SYGVKD. This clonotype has ten or more counts. During its preparation, the TCRbeta library received unique molecular identifiers. TCRdb processed the PCR reads anew with MiXCR; each CDR3 protein has one entry. This sample has fewer than 130,000 distinct CDR3 sequences; 10% occur once, and the top ten carry 8%.

The chain combines TRBV10-3 with TRBJ2-1, with 13 bases lining up with TRBD2. The specimen comprised PBMCs from the stem cell graft donor, sampled from the stem cell graft. The clonotype was recovered from a human donor who donated a stem cell graft to a child with acute lymphoblastic leukemia. CDR3 DNA: TGTGCCATCAGTGAGTCTATGGGGACTAGCGGGAAGGGCAATGAGCAGTTCTTC. Protein sequence: CAISESMGTSGKGNEQFF.